A single sample gave rise to the 20 T cell receptor beta chains below, sequenced in a study of cytomegalovirus exposure and HLA in healthy donors. Use of 60 Vbeta and 13 Jbeta primers characterized the PCR. The data were produced by immunoSEQ multiplex PCR, yet TCRdb's version contains in-frame clones alone and is incomplete. This table holds approximately 120,000 clones. The sequenced sample was PBMCs. The receptor set was obtained from a man aged 40-50 years in good health and CMV-seronegative.

V is TRBV4-2 and J is TRBJ2-2; D unresolved. Deletions cut 0 bases from V and 2 bases from J, with 19 bases between. The CDR3 has 19 amino acids. Germline assignment: CDR1 LGHNA and CDR2 YNFKEQ. The CDR3 loop is CASSQDITAVAVNTGELFF. The CDR3 nucleotides read TGTGCCAGCAGCCAAGATATAACGGCGGTCGCAGTAAACACCGGGGAGCTGTTTTTT.

As DNA, the CDR3 is TGTGCCAGCAGCTTTCCAAGGGGGATGATGAACACTGAAGCTTTCTTT. Amino acid sequence: CASSFPRGMMNTEAFF. V and J are TRBV7-9 and TRBJ1-1; TRBD1 is a possible D gene (6 bases). The V gene lost 3 bases and the J gene lost 0 bases, with 14 bases spanning the gap. The CDR3 is 16 residues long. Germline values: CDR1 SEHNR, CDR2 FQNEAQ (reference sequence).

V is TRBV28 and J is TRBJ2-3, with TRBD1 identical over 9 bases. V dropped 6 bases and J dropped 3; count of bases not matched to a gene: 7. Germline values: CDR1 MDHEN, CDR2 SYDVKM. The CDR3 loop spans 15 amino acids. CDR3 loop: CASSGQGLGTDTQYF. CDR3 sequence (DNA): TGTGCCAGCAGCGGACAGGGGCTGGGAACAGATACGCAGTATTTT.

The rearrangement uses TRBV7-2 and TRBJ1-2, with D maybe TRBD1 (5 bases). The CDR3 consists of 14 residues. The germline CDR1 and CDR2 sequences are SGHTA and FQGNSA. The V end was cut by 5 bases, the J end by 6 bases, with 16 bases between. The DNA of the CDR3 is TGTGCCAGCAGCCTCATGCCCTCGGGGGATGGCTACACCTTC. Its translation is CASSLMPSGDGYTF.

V usage is TRBV11-2 and J usage is TRBJ2-7; 8 bases are shared with TRBD1. This CDR3 is built from 15 residues. With 0 bases clipped from V and 2 bases from J, the junction kept 3 bases outside the gene matches. The germline V gene encodes CDR1 SGHAT and CDR2 FQNNGV. CDR3 sequence reads: CASSLETGATYEQYF. For the CDR3, the DNA is TGTGCCAGCAGCTTAGAGACAGGGGCGACCTACGAGCAGTACTTC.

V and J are TRBV28 and TRBJ2-7; 12 nucleotides agree with TRBD2. With 10 bases clipped from V and 4 bases from J, the junction kept 8 bases outside the gene matches. CDR1 and CDR2 (germline): MDHEN, SYDVKM. The CDR3 is made up of 14 amino acids. CDR3 in DNA: TGTGCCACCAGGACTAGCGGGGAATCTTACGAGCAGTACTTC. This codes for CATRTSGESYEQYF.

This chain links TRBV7-9 with TRBJ1-2; 8 nucleotides align to TRBD1. V lost 5 bases, J lost 7 bases, and 6 bases stayed unmatched. Germline lookup yields CDR1 SEHNR and CDR2 FQNEAQ (reference sequence). CDR3 size: 13 residues. CDR3 DNA sequence: TGTGCCAGCAGCCCCGGACAGGGTGTTGGCTACACCTTC. This codes for CASSPGQGVGYTF.

The chain recombines TRBV19 with TRBJ1-2; TRBD1 aligns across 8 bases. Looked up from germline, CDR1 is LNHDA and CDR2 is SQIVND (reference sequence). CDR3 length: 15 residues. Losses at the gene ends were 4 bases for V and 4 bases for J; bases not matched to a gene: 8. The CDR3: CASSTSQGASYGYTF. Written as DNA, the CDR3 is TGTGCCAGTAGTACTTCCCAGGGGGCTAGCTATGGCTACACCTTC.

The chain recombines TRBV29-1 with TRBJ1-2, with D maybe TRBD1 (6 bases). Germline V lookup: CDR1 SQVTM, CDR2 ANQGSEA. Trimming stripped 0 bases from V and 7 bases from J, with 15 bases between. The CDR3 spans 14 residues. The CDR3 nucleotides are TGCAGCGTTGAAGAATTTTTAGCAGGGGCTGGCTACACCTTC. Its protein product is CSVEEFLAGAGYTF.

The genes are TRBV7-9 and TRBJ2-5; 13 nucleotides line up with TRBD2. The J call may not be correct, given that the DNA end is closer to TRBJ2-7. This CDR3 contains 17 residues. Germline CDR1 is SEHNR and CDR2 is FQNEAQ (reference sequence). The CDR3 DNA follows: TGTGCCAGCAGCCCTCCCCCAAGGACTAGCGGGAGCTACGAGCAGTACTTC. This codes for CASSPPPRTSGSYEQYF.

As for this clone: In the same sample, other DNA sequences code for this CDR3. The CDR3 nucleotides read TGCGCCAGCAGCCCAGGGCTGTGGACAGATACGCAGTATTTT. Translated, it gives CASSPGLWTDTQYF. The chain recombines TRBV5-1 with TRBJ2-3, with D possibly matching TRBD1 (5 bases). V was trimmed by 4 bases and J by 3 bases, leaving 12 bases between them. CDR1 is SGHRS, CDR2 YFSETQ, per germline. The CDR3 loop spans 14 amino acids.

This sequence joins TRBV14 and TRBJ1-3, with D unresolved. CDR1 is SGHDN, CDR2 FVKESK, per germline. V was trimmed by 1 base and J by 3 bases, leaving 19 bases between them. The length of the CDR3 is 18 residues. CDR3 region: CASSQVSGLVFSGNTIYF. CDR3 coding DNA: TGTGCCAGCAGCCAAGTTTCTGGCCTTGTCTTCAGTGGAAACACCATATATTTT.

V is TRBV5-1 and J is TRBJ1-1; TRBD1 matches 9 bases. The CDR3 runs 15 residues. V shed 0 bases and J 4 bases; nucleotides not matched to a gene: 4. The germline gives CDR1 SGHRS, CDR2 YFSETQ. CDR3 sequence reads: CASSLGTGVVTEAFF. For the CDR3, the DNA is TGCGCCAGCAGCTTGGGGACAGGGGTGGTCACTGAAGCTTTCTTT.

The rearrangement joins TRBV7-2 to TRBJ2-7, with D perhaps TRBD2 (5 bases). CDR3 length: 13 amino acids. Germline values: CDR1 SGHTA, CDR2 FQGNSA. V lost 0 bases and J lost 6, with 9 bases in between. As DNA, the CDR3 is TGTGCCAGCAGCTTAGCGTACCGGGGCGAGCAGTACTTC. Its protein is CASSLAYRGEQYF.

V is TRBV27 and J is TRBJ1-2; TRBD1 aligns across 10 bases. V trimming: 6 bases; J trimming: 5 bases; junction bases outside the gene matches: 3. The V gene's germline CDR1 is MNHEY and CDR2 SMNVEV (reference sequence). The CDR3 consists of 13 residues. The CDR3 nucleotides read TGTGCCAGCAGCCTGGGACAGGGGTATGGCTACACCTTC. Its translation: CASSLGQGYGYTF.

This chain uses TRBV6-5 with TRBJ1-1; D might be TRBD1 (5 bases). The CDR3 loop spans 16 amino acids. Germline V gene lookup returns CDR1 MNHEY and CDR2 SVGAGI. The ends were cut back, 0 bases at V and 4 bases at J, with 15 bases in the middle. CDR3 loop: CASSYSWAAGRTEAFF. The DNA for the CDR3 is TGTGCCAGCAGTTACTCTTGGGCGGCAGGGCGCACTGAAGCTTTCTTT.

DNA for the CDR3: TGTGCCAGCAGCTTAGGGACTAGCGGGAGCACAGATACGCAGTATTTT. Amino acid sequence: CASSLGTSGSTDTQYF. This chain links TRBV5-6 with TRBJ2-3; 12 bases align to TRBD2. Looked up from germline, CDR1 is SGHDT and CDR2 is YYEEEE. The CDR3 runs to 16 residues. Unmatched junction bases numbered 1, after V lost 2 bases and J lost 0 bases.

V gene TRBV7-9 combines with J gene TRBJ1-2, with D maybe TRBD1 (6 bases). The CDR3 length is 14 residues. Germline-derived CDR1 and CDR2 are SEHNR and FQNEAQ (reference sequence). Between the trimmed V and J ends, which lost 0 bases and 6 bases, there was a span of 11 bases. The CDR3 nucleotides read TGTGCCAGCAGCTTAGCTGGCAGGGGAGATGGCTACACCTTC. It encodes CASSLAGRGDGYTF.

This chain connects TRBV7-2 to TRBJ2-3; 8 positions agree with TRBD2. V lost 4 bases and J lost 4; bases outside the gene matches: 4. The CDR3 consists of 14 residues. Germline lookup yields CDR1 SGHTA and CDR2 FQGNSA. This chain's CDR3 is CASSSGLAPDTQYF. DNA for the CDR3: TGTGCCAGCAGCTCCGGACTAGCCCCAGATACGCAGTATTTT.

The chain combines TRBV6-1 with TRBJ1-2; 8 positions agree with TRBD1. Per germline, CDR1 MNHNS and CDR2 SASEGT. The CDR3 sequence is 15 residues long. V shed 1 base and J 8 bases; nucleotides not matched to a gene: 9. As DNA, the CDR3 is TGTGCCAGCAGTGAAGATACAGGGGGGTTCGAGGGCTACACCTTC. Translation: CASSEDTGGFEGYTF.